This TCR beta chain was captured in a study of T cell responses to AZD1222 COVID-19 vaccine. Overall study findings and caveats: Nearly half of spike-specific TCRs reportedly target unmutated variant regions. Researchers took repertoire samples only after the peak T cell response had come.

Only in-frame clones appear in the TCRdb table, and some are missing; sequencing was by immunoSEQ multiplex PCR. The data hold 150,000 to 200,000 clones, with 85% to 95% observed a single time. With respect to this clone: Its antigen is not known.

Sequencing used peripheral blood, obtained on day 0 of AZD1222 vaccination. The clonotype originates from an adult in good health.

CDR3 amino acids: CASSFVLKGAKANYGYTF. As DNA, the CDR3 is TGTGCCAGCAGCTTTGTCTTAAAGGGGGCTAAGGCTAACTATGGCTACACCTTC. The chain combines TRBV11-3 with TRBJ1-2; TRBD1 agrees at 7 bases. V lost 3 bases, J lost 0 bases, and 13 bases stayed unmatched. The CDR3 has 18 residues. Germline V gene sequence: CDR1 SGHNT, CDR2 YENEEA.